These T cell receptor beta chains were read from a single sample in a study of T cell repertoires in cytomegalovirus infection. Via MiXCR, TCRdb re-called the reads, giving one row per CDR3 protein. The table records approximately 700,000 distinct CDR3 sequences, 35% of them present only once. The sample was PBMCs. The receptors derive from a human donor in good health (CMV status not recorded). Some clones in this sample may be carry-over from other donors' samples. The CDR3 runs from the conserved cysteine through the conserved F or W. The order of the fields is CDR3 DNA, CDR3 protein, clone size, J gene, D gene, CDR3 length, V gene. D genes are given only for firm matches. Part of the rows lack a size; the others show once, few, many or a class for expanded clones.

CDR3 DNA: TGTGCCAGCAGACTCGGAGGGTCGAACACTGAAGCTTTCTTT
CDR3 protein: CASRLGGSNTEAFF
clone size: few
J gene: TRBJ1-1
D gene: -
CDR3 length: 14
V gene: TRBV5-5

CDR3 DNA: TGTGCCAGCAGCTTAGTCGTTAGTCGGAATGAGCAGTTCTTC
CDR3 protein: CASSLVVSRNEQFF
clone size: -
J gene: TRBJ2-1
D gene: -
CDR3 length: 14
V gene: TRBV7-9

CDR3 DNA: TGTGCCAGCAGCTTTTACAGGGGGCCCTACGAGCAGTACTTC
CDR3 protein: CASSFYRGPYEQYF
clone size: many
J gene: TRBJ2-7
D gene: TRBD1
CDR3 length: 14
V gene: TRBV7-2

CDR3 DNA: TGTGCCAGCAGCTTCTGGACAGGGGGCACCTGGGGCTACACCTTC
CDR3 protein: CASSFWTGGTWGYTF
clone size: once
J gene: TRBJ1-2
D gene: TRBD1
CDR3 length: 15
V gene: TRBV7-8

CDR3 DNA: TGTGCCAGCAGTGTCGCAGGGGGGAACACTGAAGCTTTCTTT
CDR3 protein: CASSVAGGNTEAFF
clone size: -
J gene: TRBJ1-1
D gene: TRBD1
CDR3 length: 14
V gene: TRBV7-4

CDR3 DNA: TGTGCCAGCAGCTTGGGACAGGGAAAGAATCAGCCCCAGCATTTT
CDR3 protein: CASSLGQGKNQPQHF
clone size: many
J gene: TRBJ1-5
D gene: TRBD1
CDR3 length: 15
V gene: TRBV7-2

CDR3 DNA: TGTGCCAGCAGTGACTATAGCTCCTACGAGCAGTACTTC
CDR3 protein: CASSDYSSYEQYF
clone size: -
J gene: TRBJ2-7
D gene: -
CDR3 length: 13
V gene: TRBV2

CDR3 DNA: TGTGCCAGCAGCTTGGTGGGGGGGCGTCCCAAAAACATTCAGTACTTC
CDR3 protein: CASSLVGGRPKNIQYF
clone size: -
J gene: TRBJ2-4
D gene: -
CDR3 length: 16
V gene: TRBV5-6

CDR3 DNA: TGTGCCAGCGGGGGCTTAGATTATAATTCACCCCTCCACTTT
CDR3 protein: CASGGLDYNSPLHF
clone size: -
J gene: TRBJ1-6
D gene: -
CDR3 length: 14
V gene: TRBV25-1

CDR3 DNA: TGTGCCAGCAGTTTCAGGGTTTCCTACGAGCAGTACTTC
CDR3 protein: CASSFRVSYEQYF
clone size: -
J gene: TRBJ2-7
D gene: -
CDR3 length: 13
V gene: TRBV12-3/TRBV12-4

CDR3 DNA: TGCAGCGTTGATTCGGAGGGATCCTACGAGCAGTACTTC
CDR3 protein: CSVDSEGSYEQYF
clone size: -
J gene: TRBJ2-7
D gene: -
CDR3 length: 13
V gene: TRBV29-1

CDR3 DNA: TGCAGTGCTAGAGACCCCTGGGGGAAAGGACAGGGGACTTATGGCTACACCTTC
CDR3 protein: CSARDPWGKGQGTYGYTF
clone size: -
J gene: TRBJ1-2
D gene: TRBD1
CDR3 length: 18
V gene: TRBV20-1

CDR3 DNA: TGTGCCAGCAGATTAGCGGGAGTCAAAAACATTCAGTACTTC
CDR3 protein: CASRLAGVKNIQYF
clone size: -
J gene: TRBJ2-4
D gene: TRBD2
CDR3 length: 14
V gene: TRBV28

CDR3 DNA: TGTGCCAGCAGCGGAAGGGGAGCCAGCTCCTACAATGAGCAGTTCTTC
CDR3 protein: CASSGRGASSYNEQFF
clone size: -
J gene: TRBJ2-1
D gene: -
CDR3 length: 16
V gene: TRBV7-3

CDR3 DNA: TGTGCCAGCAGCTACAGGGAGGAATCACCCCTCCACTTT
CDR3 protein: CASSYREESPLHF
clone size: -
J gene: TRBJ1-6
D gene: -
CDR3 length: 13
V gene: TRBV7-2

CDR3 DNA: TGTGCCAGCAGCCCCGGACAGGGACGGGGAAACACCGGGGAGCTGTTTTTT
CDR3 protein: CASSPGQGRGNTGELFF
clone size: few
J gene: TRBJ2-2
D gene: TRBD1
CDR3 length: 17
V gene: TRBV7-2

CDR3 DNA: TGTGCCAGCAGCTTAGGACCCGAGAACACAGATACGCAGTATTTT
CDR3 protein: CASSLGPENTDTQYF
clone size: many
J gene: TRBJ2-3
D gene: -
CDR3 length: 15
V gene: TRBV7-2

CDR3 DNA: TGCAGCGTTGCGGTAGCACCAGATACGCAGTATTTT
CDR3 protein: CSVAVAPDTQYF
clone size: -
J gene: TRBJ2-3
D gene: -
CDR3 length: 12
V gene: TRBV29-1

CDR3 DNA: TGTGCCAGCAGCACCATTCCCGGGACAGTGAATGAAAAACTGTTTTTT
CDR3 protein: CASSTIPGTVNEKLFF
clone size: many
J gene: TRBJ1-4
D gene: TRBD1
CDR3 length: 16
V gene: TRBV7-2

CDR3 DNA: TGTGCCAGCAGCTTTCAGGGGTCTGCTGAAGCTTTCTTT
CDR3 protein: CASSFQGSAEAFF
clone size: many
J gene: TRBJ1-1
D gene: -
CDR3 length: 13
V gene: TRBV7-2

CDR3 DNA: TGTGCCAGTAGAACGGGACGAAGCAACTCTGGAAACACCATATATTTT
CDR3 protein: CASRTGRSNSGNTIYF
clone size: -
J gene: TRBJ1-3
D gene: -
CDR3 length: 16
V gene: TRBV19

CDR3 DNA: TGTGCCAGCAGCCACAGAACGGGGATGAGAAGCTCACCCCTCCACTTT
CDR3 protein: CASSHRTGMRSSPLHF
clone size: many
J gene: TRBJ1-6
D gene: -
CDR3 length: 16
V gene: TRBV6-5

CDR3 DNA: TGTGCCAGCAGCGGCGGGAATAAATCATACACCGGGGAGCTGTTTTTT
CDR3 protein: CASSGGNKSYTGELFF
clone size: -
J gene: TRBJ2-2
D gene: -
CDR3 length: 16
V gene: TRBV7-8

CDR3 DNA: TGTGCCAGCAGTTACTCGGTTTCTAGCGGGAGAAAGGGTGAGCAGTTCTTC
CDR3 protein: CASSYSVSSGRKGEQFF
clone size: -
J gene: TRBJ2-1
D gene: TRBD2
CDR3 length: 17
V gene: TRBV6-6

CDR3 DNA: TGTGCCAGCAGTTTATCTCATAGCGTGAACACCGGGGAGCTGTTTTTT
CDR3 protein: CASSLSHSVNTGELFF
clone size: -
J gene: TRBJ2-2
D gene: -
CDR3 length: 16
V gene: TRBV27

CDR3 DNA: TGCGCCAGCAGCGGAGGGGACAGGGTCTATGGCTACACCTTC
CDR3 protein: CASSGGDRVYGYTF
clone size: few
J gene: TRBJ1-2
D gene: TRBD1
CDR3 length: 14
V gene: TRBV5-1

CDR3 DNA: TGTGCCAGCAGCCAGACTAGCGGGATAGGCGGGGAGCAGTTCTTC
CDR3 protein: CASSQTSGIGGEQFF
clone size: -
J gene: TRBJ2-1
D gene: TRBD2
CDR3 length: 15
V gene: TRBV5-4

CDR3 DNA: TGTGCCAGCTCACCATCCAGCCTCAGTCGGGACAACAATGAGCAGTTCTTC
CDR3 protein: CASSPSSLSRDNNEQFF
clone size: -
J gene: TRBJ2-1
D gene: -
CDR3 length: 17
V gene: TRBV18

CDR3 DNA: TGTGCCAGCAGCCAAGAAGGCGGCTACGAGCAGTACTTC
CDR3 protein: CASSQEGGYEQYF
clone size: few
J gene: TRBJ2-7
D gene: -
CDR3 length: 13
V gene: TRBV14

CDR3 DNA: TGTGCCAGCAGTCCGGGACAGGCAGGCATTAGGGATACGCAGTATTTT
CDR3 protein: CASSPGQAGIRDTQYF
clone size: -
J gene: TRBJ2-3
D gene: TRBD1
CDR3 length: 16
V gene: TRBV28